The rows below give T cell receptor beta chains drawn from one sample of a study of CD8+ T cells in alopecia areata. Generated by immunoSEQ multiplex PCR, the TCRdb table keeps only in-frame clones and is missing some. The sample yields about 250,000 clones, roughly 63% seen once. The input for sequencing was CD4+ T cells sorted from blood, taken around week 54, from a patient treated with tofacitinib. Receptors were obtained from a human donor with alopecia areata. Each CDR3 is given with its conserved first and last residue. A D gene is named only where the DNA matches it firmly. Size tells how often a clone was seen (once, few, many) or the class of an expanded clone, and some rows leave it out.

J | size | V | D | DNA | CDR3
TRBJ2-2 | NA | TRBV4-2 | NA | TGTGCCAGCAGCCAAGAGGAAGGGACCGGGGAGCTGTTTTTT | CASSQEEGTGELFF
TRBJ2-5 | NA | TRBV5-1 | NA | TGCGCCAGCAGCTCAAACGGGGGTCAAGAGACCCAGTACTTC | CASSSNGGQETQYF
TRBJ2-6 | NA | TRBV2 | NA | TGTGCCAGCCTCGGGGGCTCTGGGGCCAACGTCCTGACTTTC | CASLGGSGANVLTF
TRBJ1-6 | NA | TRBV30 | NA | TGTGCCTGGAGTGCCCCGCAGGAGTGGTCTAATTCACCCCTCCACTTT | CAWSAPQEWSNSPLHF
TRBJ2-6 | NA | TRBV5-6 | NA | TGTGCCAGCAGCTTGGTCAGTCCTGGGGCCAACGTCCTGACTTTC | CASSLVSPGANVLTF
TRBJ2-5 | NA | TRBV9 | NA | TGTGCCAGCAGCGTCACCGGGGCCGGGGAGACCCAGTACTTC | CASSVTGAGETQYF
TRBJ2-7 | NA | TRBV6-1 | NA | TGTGCCAGCAGTGAAGCGGGGACCATAGGGTACGAGCAGTACTTC | CASSEAGTIGYEQYF
TRBJ1-1 | NA | TRBV29-1 | NA | TGCAGCGTCCTACACCTCCGGGACATTGAAGCTTTCTTT | CSVLHLRDIEAFF
TRBJ2-1 | NA | TRBV14 | NA | TGTGCCAGCAGCCGCTTGGGCGGGGCCCACAATGAGCAGTTCTTC | CASSRLGGAHNEQFF
TRBJ2-7 | few | TRBV5-1 | TRBD1 | TGCGCCAGCAGCTTGAGGACAGGGGGCAGCGGCTACGAGCAGTACTTC | CASSLRTGGSGYEQYF
TRBJ1-1 | NA | TRBV6-5 | NA | TGTGCCAGCAGTTCTCCGGCAGGGCGTCGCACTGAAGCTTTCTTT | CASSSPAGRRTEAFF
TRBJ2-6 | once | TRBV11-3 | TRBD1 | TGTGCCAGCAGCGCGGACAGGGGACCTGGGGCCAACGTCCTGACTTTC | CASSADRGPGANVLTF
TRBJ2-2 | few | TRBV5-6 | TRBD1 | TGTGCCAGCAGCTTGGGGGACAGGGCTACCGGGGAGCTGTTTTTT | CASSLGDRATGELFF
TRBJ1-6 | NA | TRBV25-1 | NA | TGTGCCAGCCGACCTGGAGGGTTGGGTTCACCCCTCCACTTT | CASRPGGLGSPLHF
TRBJ1-3 | NA | TRBV30 | NA | TGTGCCTGGAGTGTACTCCGGGTCAGCTCTGGAAACACCATATATTTT | CAWSVLRVSSGNTIYF
TRBJ2-7 | NA | TRBV6-5 | TRBD2 | TGTGCCAGCATCTCACTAGCGGGAGGCATCTACGAGCAGTACTTC | CASISLAGGIYEQYF
TRBJ1-2 | NA | TRBV4-3 | NA | TGCGCCAGCAGCCACGACAGCCACTATGGCTACACCTTC | CASSHDSHYGYTF
TRBJ2-1 | NA | TRBV5-1 | TRBD1 | TGCGCCAGCAGATCCGGGACAGGGGAGCGCAATGAGCAGTTCTTC | CASRSGTGERNEQFF
TRBJ1-2 | many | TRBV7-9 | NA | TGTGCCAGCAGCTTATTAGGCAGCCTCTATGGCTACACCTTC | CASSLLGSLYGYTF
TRBJ2-1 | NA | TRBV9 | NA | TGTGCCAGCAGCGTAGAGGCAGCGCGCTCCTACAATGAGCAGTTCTTC | CASSVEAARSYNEQFF
TRBJ2-7 | once | TRBV5-1 | NA | TGCGCCAGCAGCTTGGCGTCGGATCGTTACGAGCAGTACTTC | CASSLASDRYEQYF
TRBJ2-3 | NA | TRBV5-4 | NA | TGTGCCAGCAGCTTTGAACCAGATACGCAGTATTTT | CASSFEPDTQYF
TRBJ2-4 | few | TRBV7-9 | NA | TGTGCCAGCAGACCGACGGGGAAAAAAGAGAAGTTAAACATTCAGTACTTC | CASRPTGKKEKLNIQYF
TRBJ2-1 | NA | TRBV2 | NA | TGTGCCAGCAGTGTGGATGAGCAGTTCTTC | CASSVDEQFF
TRBJ2-3 | few | TRBV27 | TRBD2 | TGTGCCAGCAGTCTAACTAGCGGGAGGTCAGATACGCAGTATTTT | CASSLTSGRSDTQYF
TRBJ1-4 | NA | TRBV30 | NA | TGTGCCTGCCATCACAACGGAGCAACTAATGAAAAACTGTTTTTT | CACHHNGATNEKLFF
TRBJ1-2 | few | TRBV29-1 | NA | TGCAGCGTTCCAGGACAGATCCCCAACTATGGCTACACCTTC | CSVPGQIPNYGYTF
TRBJ1-5 | once | TRBV27 | NA | TGTGCCAGCAGTTTAGTGGGGTTCGATCAGCCCCAGCATTTT | CASSLVGFDQPQHF
TRBJ2-5 | NA | TRBV5-4 | TRBD2 | TGTGCCAGCAGCTACGGACTAGCGGGGGGCGGCGAGACCCAGTACTTC | CASSYGLAGGGETQYF
TRBJ2-7 | NA | TRBV5-1 | NA | TGCGCCAGCAGCTTGGGGGTCCAGGGACACCTGAGCTCCTACGAGCAGTACTTC | CASSLGVQGHLSSYEQYF
TRBJ1-2 | NA | TRBV9 | NA | TGTGCCAGCAGCAGATCTCAGAGTAACTATGGCTACACCTTC | CASSRSQSNYGYTF
TRBJ2-1 | few | TRBV25-1 | TRBD1 | TGTGCCACCCAAAGGGACAGGGGGCGTGTTGAGCAGTTCTTC | CATQRDRGRVEQFF
TRBJ2-7 | few | TRBV5-1 | NA | TGCGCCAGCAGCTTGGCCGGACGATACGAGCAGTACTTC | CASSLAGRYEQYF
TRBJ1-2 | NA | TRBV29-1 | TRBD1 | TGCAGCGTCGGGACAGTTGACTATGGCTACACCTTC | CSVGTVDYGYTF
TRBJ1-5 | NA | TRBV12-5 | NA | TGTGCTAGTGGTTTTTCGGGTGATCAGCCCCAGCATTTT | CASGFSGDQPQHF
TRBJ1-1 | NA | TRBV18 | NA | TGTGCCAGCTCACCCCGGCAGCAGAACACTGAAGCTTTCTTT | CASSPRQQNTEAFF
TRBJ1-2 | few | TRBV25-1 | TRBD1 | TGTGCCAGCAGAGAAGACAGGGGGAACTATGGCTACACCTTC | CASREDRGNYGYTF
TRBJ1-5 | NA | TRBV4-1 | NA | TGCGCCAGCAGCCAAGCGGGGCAAAAGCCCCAGCATTTT | CASSQAGQKPQHF